This T cell receptor beta chain is from a study of blood T cell repertoires in COVID-19. The V end lost 4 bases, the J end lost 0 bases, and 7 bases lay between the germline ends. This CDR3 has 13 amino acids. Germline lookup yields CDR1 SGHKS and CDR2 YYEKEE (reference sequence). Method: immunoSEQ multiplex PCR; TCRdb's copy keeps in-frame clones and lacks some. The sample includes roughly 99,000 clones, around 74% of them seen just once. The sequence was collected from a woman older than 75 with active or convalescent COVID-19. The chain combines TRBV5-5 with TRBJ2-5; D is unresolved. Sequencing used peripheral blood. The CDR3 region has the DNA TGTGCCAGCAGCGGCGACAACCAAGAGACCCAGTACTTC. Protein: CASSGDNQETQYF.